This T cell receptor (beta chain) comes out of a study of T cells after posttransplantation cyclophosphamide. A marrow graft followed busulfan-fludarabine conditioning, with cyclophosphamide on days +3 and +4. Germline V lookup: CDR1 LNHDA, CDR2 SQIVND (reference sequence). With 7 bases clipped from V and 0 bases from J, the junction kept 11 bases outside the gene matches. The CDR3 is 17 amino acids. Whole-study findings and limits: Donor-recipient repertoire similarity was low at 1-2 months, rising over year one. Skin or GI-infiltrating T cells shared few TRB sequences with blood. Recipient CMV seropositivity and CMV reactivation strongly tracked TRB clonality.

With regard to this clone: As yet, its antigen is unknown.

TCRdb keeps only in-frame clones here, not all; method: immunoSEQ multiplex PCR. Found here are over 9,000 clones, 80% to 90% of them singletons; the top ten hold about 5.4%. Sequences were derived from PBMCs, sampled after allogeneic stem cell transplant with posttransplant cyclophosphamide. The V and J genes are TRBV19 and TRBJ2-2; TRBD1 agrees at 7 bases. This clonotype originated in a female patient aged 50-59 years who received an allogeneic stem cell transplant from a related donor, was CMV-positive, and had no GVHD. Some T cells may be the graft donor's. The chain's CDR3 is CASTKISGQANTGELFF. The CDR3 bases are TGTGCCAGTACCAAAATTTCCGGACAGGCGAACACCGGGGAGCTGTTTTTT.